This TCR beta chain is drawn from a study of blood T cells in healthy people across ages. Study-wide results and caveats: Naive CD4+ cells and diversity were both higher in long-lived donors than in aged donors. With unsorted PBMCs, a conclusive comparison of naive versus antigen-experienced cells was not possible.

Note on this clonotype: Its matching antigen is unknown.

A second roughly 7 to 12 cycle PCR used barcoded and J-beta primers. Each TCR beta cDNA got a 12-nucleotide random molecular identifier. TCRdb itself ran the 5' RACE reads through MiXCR, one entry per CDR3 protein. The sample includes 910,000 or so distinct CDR3 sequences, approximately 50% of them seen just once. From germline, CDR1 is LNHNV and CDR2 YYDKDF (reference sequence). This CDR3 is built from 17 residues. Trimming stripped 3 bases from V and 7 bases from J, with 22 bases between. The genes are TRBV15 and TRBJ2-1; perhaps TRBD2 as D (6 bases). Sequenced input: blood. The sequence came from a woman in her sixties or seventies in good health. The CDR3 DNA sequence: TGTGCCACCAGCAGCGTAAGGCGGGGAGGTATACGAAATGAGCAGTTCTTC. It yields the protein CATSSVRRGGIRNEQFF.